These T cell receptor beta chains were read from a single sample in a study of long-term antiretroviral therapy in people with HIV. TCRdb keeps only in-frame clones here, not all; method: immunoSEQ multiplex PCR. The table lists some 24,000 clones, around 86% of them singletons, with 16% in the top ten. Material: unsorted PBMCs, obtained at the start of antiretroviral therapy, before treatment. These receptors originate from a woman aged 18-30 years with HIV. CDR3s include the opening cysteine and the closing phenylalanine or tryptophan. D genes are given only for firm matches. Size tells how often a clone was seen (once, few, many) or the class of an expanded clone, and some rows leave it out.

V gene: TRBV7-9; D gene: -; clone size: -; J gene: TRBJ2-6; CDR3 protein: CASSSDWLTGANVLTF; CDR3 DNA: TGTGCCAGCAGCTCAGACTGGCTCACTGGGGCCAACGTCCTGACTTTC
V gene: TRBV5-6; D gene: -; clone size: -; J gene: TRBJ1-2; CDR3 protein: CASSPTGRPSGYGYTF; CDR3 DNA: TGTGCCAGCAGCCCTACCGGGAGACCAAGTGGCTATGGCTACACCTTC
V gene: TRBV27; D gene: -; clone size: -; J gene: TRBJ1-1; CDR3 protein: CASSLLDRNTEAFF; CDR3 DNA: TGTGCCAGCAGTTTACTGGACAGGAACACTGAAGCTTTCTTT
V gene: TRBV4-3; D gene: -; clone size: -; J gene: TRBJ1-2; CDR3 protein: CASSQDLGGYTF; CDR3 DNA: TGCGCCAGCAGCCAAGATCTCGGCGGCTACACCTTC
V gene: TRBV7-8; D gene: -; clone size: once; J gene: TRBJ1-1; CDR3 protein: CASSFGIMNTEAFF; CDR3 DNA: TGTGCCAGCAGCTTTGGGATTATGAACACTGAAGCTTTCTTT
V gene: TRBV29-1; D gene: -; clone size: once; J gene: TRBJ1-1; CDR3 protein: CSVGGNRRAEAFF; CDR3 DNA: TGCAGCGTTGGGGGCAATCGACGGGCTGAAGCTTTCTTT
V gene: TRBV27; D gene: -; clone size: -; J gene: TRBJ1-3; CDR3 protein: CASSPLDTVGDGNTIYF; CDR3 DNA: TGTGCCAGCAGTCCCCTCGACACCGTAGGGGATGGAAACACCATATATTTT
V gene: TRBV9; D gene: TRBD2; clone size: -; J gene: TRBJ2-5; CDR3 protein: CASSEGGSGRGETQYF; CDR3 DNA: TGTGCCAGCAGCGAAGGAGGTAGCGGGAGGGGAGAGACCCAGTACTTC
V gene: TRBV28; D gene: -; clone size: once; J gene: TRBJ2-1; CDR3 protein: CASSLHTIYNEQFF; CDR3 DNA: TGTGCCAGCAGTTTACACACGATTTACAATGAGCAGTTCTTC
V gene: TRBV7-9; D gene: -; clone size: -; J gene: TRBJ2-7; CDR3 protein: CASSPLDSYEQYF; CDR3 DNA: TGTGCCAGCAGCCCGCTCGATAGTTACGAGCAGTACTTC
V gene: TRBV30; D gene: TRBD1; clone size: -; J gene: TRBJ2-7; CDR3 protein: CAWKRKGQGIPHTYEQYF; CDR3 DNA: TGTGCCTGGAAACGGAAGGGACAGGGAATTCCCCACACCTACGAGCAGTACTTC
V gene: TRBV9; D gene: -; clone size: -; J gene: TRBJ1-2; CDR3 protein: CASSVGPLGGYTF; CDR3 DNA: TGTGCCAGCAGCGTAGGACCCCTGGGGGGCTACACCTTC
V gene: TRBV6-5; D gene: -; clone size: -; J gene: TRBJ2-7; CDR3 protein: CASSPPRIPYEQYF; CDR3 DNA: TGTGCCAGCAGCCCCCCCAGGATCCCCTACGAGCAGTACTTC
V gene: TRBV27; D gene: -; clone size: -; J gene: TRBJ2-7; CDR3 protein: CASSLGGGRTYEQYF; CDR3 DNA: TGTGCCAGCAGTTTGGGGGGAGGCAGGACCTACGAGCAGTACTTC
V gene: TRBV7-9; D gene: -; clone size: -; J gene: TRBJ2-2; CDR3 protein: CASSSGGDHGELFF; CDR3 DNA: TGTGCCAGCAGCTCAGGGGGGGATCACGGGGAGCTGTTTTTT
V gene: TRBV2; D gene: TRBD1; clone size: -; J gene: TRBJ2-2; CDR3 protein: CASRGTGMGTGELFF; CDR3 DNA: TGTGCCAGCAGAGGGACAGGGATGGGCACCGGGGAGCTGTTTTTT
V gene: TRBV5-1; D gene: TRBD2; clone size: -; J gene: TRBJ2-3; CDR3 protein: CASSLRLAGDTQYF; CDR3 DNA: TGCGCCAGCAGCTTGCGACTAGCGGGAGATACGCAGTATTTT
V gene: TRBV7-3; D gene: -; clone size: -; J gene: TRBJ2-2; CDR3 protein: CASSPRGAADTGELFF; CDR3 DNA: TGTGCCAGCAGCCCCCGGGGGGCTGCGGACACCGGGGAGCTGTTTTTT
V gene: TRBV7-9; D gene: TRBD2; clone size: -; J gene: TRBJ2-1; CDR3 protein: CASSISGGDYNEQFF; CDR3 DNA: TGTGCCAGCAGCATAAGCGGGGGTGACTACAATGAGCAGTTCTTC
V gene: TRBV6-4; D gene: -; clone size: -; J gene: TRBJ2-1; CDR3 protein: CASSDSAGVINEQFF; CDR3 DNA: TGTGCCAGCAGTGACTCAGCAGGGGTCATCAATGAGCAGTTCTTC
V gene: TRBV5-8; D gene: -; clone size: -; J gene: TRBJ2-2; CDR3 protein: CASSFSIRGELFF; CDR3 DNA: TGTGCCAGCAGCTTCTCTATCAGGGGGGAGCTGTTTTTT
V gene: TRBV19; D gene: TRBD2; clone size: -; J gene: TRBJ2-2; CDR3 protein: CASTVNRAGAGELFF; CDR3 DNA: TGTGCCAGCACGGTCAATCGGGCGGGGGCCGGGGAGCTGTTTTTT
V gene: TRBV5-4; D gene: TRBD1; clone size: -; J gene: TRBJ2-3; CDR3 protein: CASSSGDRGSTDTQYF; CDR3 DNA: TGTGCCAGCAGCTCGGGGGACAGGGGTAGCACAGATACGCAGTATTTT
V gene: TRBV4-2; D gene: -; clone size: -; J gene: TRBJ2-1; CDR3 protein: CASSQIAEGRSEQFF; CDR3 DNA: TGTGCCAGCAGCCAGATAGCGGAGGGAAGGAGTGAGCAGTTCTTC
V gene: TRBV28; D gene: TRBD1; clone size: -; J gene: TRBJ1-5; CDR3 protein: CATGQGSGQPQHF; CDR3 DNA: TGTGCCACCGGACAGGGGAGTGGGCAGCCCCAGCATTTT
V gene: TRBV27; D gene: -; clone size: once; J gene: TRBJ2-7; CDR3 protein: CASSPRTEAYEQYF; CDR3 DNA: TGTGCCAGCAGTCCACGGACAGAAGCCTACGAGCAGTACTTC
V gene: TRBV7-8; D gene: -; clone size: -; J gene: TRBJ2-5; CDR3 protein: CASSLRARRGFYQEAQYF; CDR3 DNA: TGTGCCAGCAGCTTAAGGGCTAGGAGAGGGTTCTACCAAGAAGCCCAGTACTTC
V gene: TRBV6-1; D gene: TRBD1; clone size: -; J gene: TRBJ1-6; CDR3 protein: CASSETGANSPLHF; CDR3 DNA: TGTGCCAGCAGTGAGACAGGGGCCAATTCACCCCTCCACTTT
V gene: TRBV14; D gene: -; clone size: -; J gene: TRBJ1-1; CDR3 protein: CASSQVPGANTEAFF; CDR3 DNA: TGTGCCAGCAGCCAAGTCCCGGGGGCGAACACTGAAGCTTTCTTT
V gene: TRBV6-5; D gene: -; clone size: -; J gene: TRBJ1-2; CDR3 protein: CASSYGEDGYTF; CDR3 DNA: TGTGCCAGCAGTTACGGGGAGGACGGCTACACCTTC
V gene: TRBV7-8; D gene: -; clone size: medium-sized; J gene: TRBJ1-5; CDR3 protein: CASSWGSGHGQPQHF; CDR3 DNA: TGTGCCAGCAGCTGGGGGTCGGGGCATGGTCAGCCCCAGCATTTT
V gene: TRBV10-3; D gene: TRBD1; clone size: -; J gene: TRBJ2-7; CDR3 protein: CATATGTEQYF; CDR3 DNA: TGTGCCACCGCGACAGGGACCGAGCAGTACTTC
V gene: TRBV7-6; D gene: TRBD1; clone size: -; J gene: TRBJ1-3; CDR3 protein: CASSPGQTNTIYF; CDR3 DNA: TGTGCCAGCAGCCCGGGACAGACAAACACCATATATTTT
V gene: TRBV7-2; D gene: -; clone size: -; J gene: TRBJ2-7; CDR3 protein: CASSLGGQGGEQYF; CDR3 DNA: TGTGCCAGCAGCTTAGGGGGCCAGGGAGGCGAGCAGTACTTC
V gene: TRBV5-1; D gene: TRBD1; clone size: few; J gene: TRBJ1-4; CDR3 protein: CASRRTGGRETNEKLFF; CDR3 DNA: TGCGCCAGCAGACGAACAGGGGGTAGGGAAACTAATGAAAAACTGTTTTTT
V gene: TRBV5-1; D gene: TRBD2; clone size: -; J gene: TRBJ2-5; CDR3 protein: CASKEGSGSTGETQYF; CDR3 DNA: TGCGCCAGCAAGGAGGGTAGCGGGAGTACGGGAGAGACCCAGTACTTC
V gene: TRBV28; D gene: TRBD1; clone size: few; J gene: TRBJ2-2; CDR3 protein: CASSHRGTGELFF; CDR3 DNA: TGTGCCAGCAGTCACAGGGGCACCGGGGAGCTGTTTTTT